The following is a T cell receptor beta chain sequence with its context. The antigen is unknown. Germline V gene lookup returns CDR1 SGHRS and CDR2 YFSETQ. V trimming: 3 bases; J trimming: 4 bases; junction bases outside the gene matches: 9. CDR3 length equals 16 residues. The PCR contained 60 Vbeta and 13 Jbeta primers. Method: immunoSEQ multiplex PCR; TCRdb's copy keeps in-frame clones and lacks some. The sample carries some 150,000 clones, approximately 76% recorded once. This specimen comes from a study of cytomegalovirus exposure and HLA in healthy donors. Study observations and caveats: The analysis excluded some indistinguishable V segments, including TRBV6-2 and TRBV6-3.

The V call is TRBV5-1, the J call TRBJ2-3, with 9 bases matching TRBD2. The sample consisted of PBMCs. This sequence originates from a man aged 60 to 69 in good health and CMV-seronegative. CDR3 in amino acids: CASSSLGTSSADTQYF. As DNA, the CDR3 is TGCGCCAGCAGCTCGCTGGGGACTAGCTCGGCAGATACGCAGTATTTT.